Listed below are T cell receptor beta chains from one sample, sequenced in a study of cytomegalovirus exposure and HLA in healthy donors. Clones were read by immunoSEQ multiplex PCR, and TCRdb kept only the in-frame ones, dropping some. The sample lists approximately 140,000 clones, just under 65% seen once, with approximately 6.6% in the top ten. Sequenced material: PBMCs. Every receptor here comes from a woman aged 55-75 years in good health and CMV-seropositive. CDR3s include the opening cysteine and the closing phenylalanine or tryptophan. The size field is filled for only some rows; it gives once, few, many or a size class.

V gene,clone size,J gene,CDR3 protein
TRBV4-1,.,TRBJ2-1,CASSQAGFGNEQFF
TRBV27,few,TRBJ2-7,CASSSLGAREQYF
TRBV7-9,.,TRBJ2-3,CASSATSTDTQYF
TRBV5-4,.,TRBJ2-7,CASTRDRGDEQYF
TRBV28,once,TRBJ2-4,CASSSALAAIQYF
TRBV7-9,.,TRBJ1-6,CASSLGSSYNSPLHF
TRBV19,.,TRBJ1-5,CASSIGQGRRPQHF
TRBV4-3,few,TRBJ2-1,CASSETSGASYNEQFF
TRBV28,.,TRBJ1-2,CAAYRDRGPVYGYTF
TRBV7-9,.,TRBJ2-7,CASSLAPGEGWGEQYF
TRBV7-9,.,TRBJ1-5,CASSLFLGQPNQPQHF
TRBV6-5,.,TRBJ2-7,CATQGLAGVSVEQYF
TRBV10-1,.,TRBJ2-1,CASSRGGSGRGNEQFF
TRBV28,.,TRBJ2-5,CASSSDRDKLLETQYF
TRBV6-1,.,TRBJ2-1,CASSAGTGVNEQFF
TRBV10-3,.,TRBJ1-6,CAIRPDSGQMNSPLHF
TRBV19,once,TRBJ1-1,CASSIAPGGGVNTEAFF
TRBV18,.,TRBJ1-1,CASSPGLGNTEAFF
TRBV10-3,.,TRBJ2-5,CAISVGAGGLGETQYF
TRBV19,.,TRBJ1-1,CASTLGSRGVDTEAFF
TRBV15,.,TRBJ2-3,CATSRALAGLGTDTQYF
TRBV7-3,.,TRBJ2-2,CASSITGQGGTGELFF
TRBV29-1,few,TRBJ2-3,CSVPRGGVTDTQYF
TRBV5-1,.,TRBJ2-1,CASSEGLADNEQFF
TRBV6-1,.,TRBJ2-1,CASSTAGTGLNEQFF
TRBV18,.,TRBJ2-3,CASSLDRASTDTQYF
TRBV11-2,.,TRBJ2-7,CASSPSVVQQYF
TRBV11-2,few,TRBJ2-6,CASSKTPGSGANVLTF
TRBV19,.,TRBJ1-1,CASSKKGARNTEAFF
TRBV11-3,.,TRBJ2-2,CASSLAPAANTGELFF
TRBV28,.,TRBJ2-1,CASSFWLALTNEQFF
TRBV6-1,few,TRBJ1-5,CASSPGLYQPQHF
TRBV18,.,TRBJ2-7,CASSHSGGEQYF